The 3 T cell receptor beta chains reported below all come from one sample, sequenced in a study of T cell repertoires in cytomegalovirus infection. No antigens are known for them. TCRdb re-called the reads with MiXCR, one entry per CDR3 protein. The sample records roughly 700,000 distinct CDR3 sequences, roughly 33% being singletons. This material consisted of cultured PBMCs, taken from culture after CMV antigen stimulation. All receptors come from a human donor in good health (CMV status not recorded). Some clones in this sample may be carry-over from other donors' samples.

The V and J genes are TRBV7-6 and TRBJ2-1, with 10 nucleotides matching TRBD2. Germline lookup yields CDR1 SGHVS and CDR2 FNYEAQ. This CDR3 has 13 residues. With V trimmed by 8 bases and J by 9 bases, 7 bases remained unmatched. CDR3 in DNA: TGTGCCAGCCGGATAGCGGGGGGTGGTGAGCAGTTCTTC. It yields the protein CASRIAGGGEQFF.

The chain combines TRBV11-2 with TRBJ1-4, with unresolved D. The CDR3 runs to 16 residues. Germline V gene lookup returns CDR1 SGHAT and CDR2 FQNNGV. Trimming left V 2 bases short and J 8 bases short, with 18 bases between. CDR3 bases: TGTGCCAGCAGCTTAAATGATCCGGGTCCGGGGGAAAAACTGTTTTTT. Its translation: CASSLNDPGPGEKLFF.

On this clonotype itself: Germline is not matched at one junction end, which may reflect a read error. The gene calls are TRBV24-1 and TRBJ2-1, with a possible D match to TRBD2 (6 bases). From germline, CDR1 is KGHDR and CDR2 SFDVKD. The CDR3 length is 14 residues. The CDR3 region is CATSIAGLYNEQSF. Here the CDR3 DNA reads TGTGCCACCAGCATCGCGGGATTGTACAATGAGCAGTCCTTC.